This T cell receptor beta chain comes out of a study of blood T cell repertoires in COVID-19. The J segment lost 3 bases and the V segment lost 0 bases, leaving 11 bases of the junction unmatched. Germline CDR1 and CDR2: ENHRY and SYGVKD. CDR3 length: 17 residues. Repertoires were generated with immunoSEQ multiplex PCR, while TCRdb's copy carries only in-frame clones and drops some. The data hold some 190,000 clones, with roughly 88% observed a single time. Sequenced sample: peripheral blood. The chain links TRBV10-3 to TRBJ2-7; 7 positions agree with TRBD1. The sequence was collected from an elderly man with COVID-19, enrolled during active disease. This chain's CDR3 is CAISESPTGTHSYEQYF. CDR3 nucleotides: TGTGCCATCAGTGAGTCGCCGACAGGGACCCATAGCTACGAGCAGTACTTC.